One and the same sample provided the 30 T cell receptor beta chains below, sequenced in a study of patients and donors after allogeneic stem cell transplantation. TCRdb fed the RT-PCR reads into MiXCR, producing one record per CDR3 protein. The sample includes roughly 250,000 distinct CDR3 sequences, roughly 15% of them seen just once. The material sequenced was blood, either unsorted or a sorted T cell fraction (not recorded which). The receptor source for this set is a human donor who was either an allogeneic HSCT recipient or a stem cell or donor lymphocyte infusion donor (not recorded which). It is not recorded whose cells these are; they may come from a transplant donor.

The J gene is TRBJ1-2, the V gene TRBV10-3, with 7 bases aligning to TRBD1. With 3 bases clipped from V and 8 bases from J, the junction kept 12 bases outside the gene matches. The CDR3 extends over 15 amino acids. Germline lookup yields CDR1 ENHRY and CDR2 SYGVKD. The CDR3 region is CAISESLVRGQGYTF. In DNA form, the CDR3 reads TGTGCCATCAGTGAAAGTCTCGTTAGGGGGCAAGGCTACACCTTC.

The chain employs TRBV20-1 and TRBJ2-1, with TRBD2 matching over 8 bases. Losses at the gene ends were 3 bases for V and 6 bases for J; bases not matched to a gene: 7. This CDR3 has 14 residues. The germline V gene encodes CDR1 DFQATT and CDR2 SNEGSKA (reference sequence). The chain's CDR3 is CSASPTSGPNEQFF. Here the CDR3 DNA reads TGCAGTGCTAGCCCAACTAGCGGCCCCAATGAGCAGTTCTTC.

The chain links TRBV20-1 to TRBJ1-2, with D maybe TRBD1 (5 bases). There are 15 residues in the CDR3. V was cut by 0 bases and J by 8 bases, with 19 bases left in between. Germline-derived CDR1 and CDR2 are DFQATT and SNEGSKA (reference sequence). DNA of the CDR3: TGCAGTGCTAGAGAGCCCCCGGCGAATAGGGGAGGCTACACCTTC. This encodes CSAREPPANRGGYTF.

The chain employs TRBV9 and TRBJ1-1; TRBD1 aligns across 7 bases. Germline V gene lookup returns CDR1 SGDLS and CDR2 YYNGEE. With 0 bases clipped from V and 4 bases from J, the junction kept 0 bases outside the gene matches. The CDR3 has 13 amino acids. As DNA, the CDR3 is TGTGCCAGCAGCGTAGACAGGGGCACTGAAGCTTTCTTT. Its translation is CASSVDRGTEAFF. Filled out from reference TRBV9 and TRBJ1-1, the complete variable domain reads DSGVTQTPKHLITATGQRVTLRCSPRSGDLSVYWYQQSLDQGLQFLIQYYNGEERAKGNILERFSAQQFPDLHSELNLSSLELGDSALYFCASSVDRGTEAFFGQGTRLTVV.

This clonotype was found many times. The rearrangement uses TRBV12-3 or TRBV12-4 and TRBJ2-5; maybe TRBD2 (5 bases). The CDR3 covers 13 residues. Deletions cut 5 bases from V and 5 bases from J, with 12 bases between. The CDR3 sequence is CASSPRTGETQYF. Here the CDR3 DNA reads TGTGCCAGCAGTCCTCGGACTGGTGAGACCCAGTACTTC.

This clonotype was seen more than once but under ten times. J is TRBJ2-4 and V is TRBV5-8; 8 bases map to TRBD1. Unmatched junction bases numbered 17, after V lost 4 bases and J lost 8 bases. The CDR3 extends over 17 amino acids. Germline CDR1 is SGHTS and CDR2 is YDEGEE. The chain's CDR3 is CASSVGQGPGAGDIQYF. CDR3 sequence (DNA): TGTGCCAGCAGCGTTGGACAGGGCCCCGGAGCAGGAGACATTCAGTACTTC.

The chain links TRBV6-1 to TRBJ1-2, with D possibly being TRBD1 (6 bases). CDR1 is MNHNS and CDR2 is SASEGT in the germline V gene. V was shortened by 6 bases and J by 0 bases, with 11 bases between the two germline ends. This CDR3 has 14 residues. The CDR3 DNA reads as TGTGCCAGCAGGGCAGGGGAGACTAACTATGGCTACACCTTC. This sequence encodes CASRAGETNYGYTF.

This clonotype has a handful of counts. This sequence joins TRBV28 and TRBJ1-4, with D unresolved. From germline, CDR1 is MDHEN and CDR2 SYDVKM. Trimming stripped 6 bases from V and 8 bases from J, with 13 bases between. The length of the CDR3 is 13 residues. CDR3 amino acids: CASRGGAREKLFF. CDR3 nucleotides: TGTGCCAGCAGGGGAGGAGCTAGGGAAAAACTGTTTTTT.

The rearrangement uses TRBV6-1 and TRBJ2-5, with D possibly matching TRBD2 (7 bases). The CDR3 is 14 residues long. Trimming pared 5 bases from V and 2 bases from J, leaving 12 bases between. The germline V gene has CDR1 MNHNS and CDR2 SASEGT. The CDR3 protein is CASSPQGGQETQYF. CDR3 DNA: TGTGCCAGCAGTCCACAGGGAGGGCAAGAGACCCAGTACTTC.

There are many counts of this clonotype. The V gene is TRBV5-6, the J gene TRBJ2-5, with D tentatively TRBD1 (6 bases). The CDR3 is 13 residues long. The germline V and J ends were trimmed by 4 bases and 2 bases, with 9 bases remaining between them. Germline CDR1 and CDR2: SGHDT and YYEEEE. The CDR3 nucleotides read TGTGCCAGCAGCACGGACAGTCAAGAGACCCAGTACTTC. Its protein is CASSTDSQETQYF. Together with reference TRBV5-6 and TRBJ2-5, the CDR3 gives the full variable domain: DAGVTQSPTHLIKTRGQQVTLRCSPKSGHDTVSWYQQALGQGPQFIFQYYEEEERQRGNFPDRFSGHQFPNYSSELNVNALLLGDSALYLCASSTDSQETQYFGPGTRLLVL.

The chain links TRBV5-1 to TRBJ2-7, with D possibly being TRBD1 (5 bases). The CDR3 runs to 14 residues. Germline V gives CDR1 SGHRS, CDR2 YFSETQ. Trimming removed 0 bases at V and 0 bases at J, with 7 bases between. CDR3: CASSLADSSYEQYF. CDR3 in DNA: TGCGCCAGCAGCTTGGCCGACAGCTCCTACGAGCAGTACTTC.

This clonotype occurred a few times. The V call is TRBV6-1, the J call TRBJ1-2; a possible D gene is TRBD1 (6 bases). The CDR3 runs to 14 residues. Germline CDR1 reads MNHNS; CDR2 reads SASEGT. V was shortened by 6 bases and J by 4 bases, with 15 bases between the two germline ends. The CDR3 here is CASRLDDRIYGYTF. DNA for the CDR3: TGTGCCAGCAGGCTAGACGACAGGATCTATGGCTACACCTTC.

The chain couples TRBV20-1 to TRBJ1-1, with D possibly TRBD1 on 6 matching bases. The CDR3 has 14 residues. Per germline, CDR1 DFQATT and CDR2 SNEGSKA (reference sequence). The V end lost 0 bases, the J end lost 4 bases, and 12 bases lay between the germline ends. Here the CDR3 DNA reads TGCAGTGCTAGAGATGGGGGGCGAACCACTGAAGCTTTCTTT. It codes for CSARDGGRTTEAFF.

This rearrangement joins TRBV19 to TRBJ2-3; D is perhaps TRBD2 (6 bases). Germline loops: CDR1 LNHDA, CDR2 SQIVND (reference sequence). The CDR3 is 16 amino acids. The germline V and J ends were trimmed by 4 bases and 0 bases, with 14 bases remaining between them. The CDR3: CASSTNRDLSTDTQYF. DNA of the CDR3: TGTGCCAGTAGTACCAACCGGGACTTAAGCACAGATACGCAGTATTTT.

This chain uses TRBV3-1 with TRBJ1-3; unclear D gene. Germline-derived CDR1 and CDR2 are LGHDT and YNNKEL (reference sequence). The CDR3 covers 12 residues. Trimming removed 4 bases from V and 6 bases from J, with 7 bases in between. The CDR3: CASSPQLNTIYF. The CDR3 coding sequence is TGTGCCAGCAGCCCCCAGTTAAACACCATATATTTT. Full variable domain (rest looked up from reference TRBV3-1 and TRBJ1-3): DTAVSQTPKYLVTQMGNDKSIKCEQNLGHDTMYWYKQDSKKFLKIMFSYNNKELIINETVPNRFSPKSPDKAHLNLHINSLELGDSAVYFCASSPQLNTIYFGEGSWLTVV.

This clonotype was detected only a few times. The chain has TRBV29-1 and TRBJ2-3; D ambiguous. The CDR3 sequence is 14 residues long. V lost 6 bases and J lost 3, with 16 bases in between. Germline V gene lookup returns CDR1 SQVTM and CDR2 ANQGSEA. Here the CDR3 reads CSVDLNRQTDTQYF. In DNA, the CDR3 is TGCAGCGTGGACCTTAATCGGCAAACAGATACGCAGTATTTT.

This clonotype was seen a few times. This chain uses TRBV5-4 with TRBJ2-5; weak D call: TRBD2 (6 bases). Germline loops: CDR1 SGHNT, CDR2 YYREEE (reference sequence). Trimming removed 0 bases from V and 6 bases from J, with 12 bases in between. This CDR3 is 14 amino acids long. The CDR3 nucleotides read TGTGCCAGCAGCTTGGTGGAGGGGCGGCAGACCCAGTACTTC. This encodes CASSLVEGRQTQYF.

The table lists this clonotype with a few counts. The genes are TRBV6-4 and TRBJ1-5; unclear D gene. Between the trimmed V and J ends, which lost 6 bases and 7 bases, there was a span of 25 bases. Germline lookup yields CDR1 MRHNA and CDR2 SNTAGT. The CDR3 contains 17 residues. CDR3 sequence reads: CASSFNKRVVLRQPQHF. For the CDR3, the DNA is TGTGCCAGCAGCTTTAATAAAAGGGTAGTACTGAGGCAGCCCCAGCATTTT.

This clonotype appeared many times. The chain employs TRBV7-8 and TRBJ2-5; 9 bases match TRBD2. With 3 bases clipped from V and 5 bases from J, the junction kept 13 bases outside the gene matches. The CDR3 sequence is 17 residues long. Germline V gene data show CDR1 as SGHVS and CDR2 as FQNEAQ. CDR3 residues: CASSLTGLALLSETQYF. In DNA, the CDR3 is TGTGCCAGCAGCTTGACTGGACTAGCGCTGCTTAGTGAGACCCAGTACTTC.

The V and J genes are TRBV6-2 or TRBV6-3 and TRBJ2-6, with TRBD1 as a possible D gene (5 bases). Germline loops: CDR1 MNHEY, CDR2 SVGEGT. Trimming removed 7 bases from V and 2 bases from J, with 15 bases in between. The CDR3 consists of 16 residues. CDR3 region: CASIPQGRAGANVLTF. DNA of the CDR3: TGTGCCAGCATTCCTCAGGGTAGGGCTGGGGCCAACGTCCTGACTTTC.

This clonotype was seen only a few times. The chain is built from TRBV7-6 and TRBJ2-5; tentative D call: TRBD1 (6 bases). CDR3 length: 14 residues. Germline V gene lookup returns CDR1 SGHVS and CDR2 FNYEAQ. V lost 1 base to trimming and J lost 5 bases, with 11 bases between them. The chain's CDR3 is CASSLDRAMETQYF. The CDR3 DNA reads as TGTGCCAGCAGCTTAGACAGGGCCATGGAGACCCAGTACTTC.

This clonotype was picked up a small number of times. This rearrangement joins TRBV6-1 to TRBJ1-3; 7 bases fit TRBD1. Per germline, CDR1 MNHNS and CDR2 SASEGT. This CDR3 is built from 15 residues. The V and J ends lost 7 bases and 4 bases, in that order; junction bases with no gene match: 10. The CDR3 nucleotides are TGTGCCAGCAAAGAAAAGGGACAGTGGGGAAACACCATATATTTT. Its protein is CASKEKGQWGNTIYF.

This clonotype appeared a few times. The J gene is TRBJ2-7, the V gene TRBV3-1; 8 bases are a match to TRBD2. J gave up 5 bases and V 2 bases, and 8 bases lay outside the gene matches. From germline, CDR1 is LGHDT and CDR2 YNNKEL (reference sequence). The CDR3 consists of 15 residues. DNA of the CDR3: TGTGCCAGCAGCCAATCCGCGGGGGGAGGTAACGAGCAGTACTTC. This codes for CASSQSAGGGNEQYF.

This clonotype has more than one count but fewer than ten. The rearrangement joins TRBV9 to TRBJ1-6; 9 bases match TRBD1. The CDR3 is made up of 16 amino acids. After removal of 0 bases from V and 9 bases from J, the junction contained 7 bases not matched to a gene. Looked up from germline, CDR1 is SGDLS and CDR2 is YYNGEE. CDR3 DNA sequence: TGTGCCAGCAGCGTAGATGACAGGGGGAAAGGTTCACCCCTCCACTTT. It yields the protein CASSVDDRGKGSPLHF.

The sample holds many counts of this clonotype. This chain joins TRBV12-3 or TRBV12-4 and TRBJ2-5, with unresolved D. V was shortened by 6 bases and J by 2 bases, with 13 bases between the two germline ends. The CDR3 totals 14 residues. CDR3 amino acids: CASSPSAIQETQYF. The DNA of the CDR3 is TGTGCCAGCAGCCCGTCAGCCATTCAAGAGACCCAGTACTTC.

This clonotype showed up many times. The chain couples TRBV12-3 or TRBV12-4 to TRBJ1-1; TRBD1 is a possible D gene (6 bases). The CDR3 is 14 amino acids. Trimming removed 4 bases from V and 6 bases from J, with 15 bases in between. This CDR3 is CASSSGQFLAEAFF. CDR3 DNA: TGTGCCAGCAGTTCAGGACAGTTTCTCGCTGAAGCTTTCTTT.

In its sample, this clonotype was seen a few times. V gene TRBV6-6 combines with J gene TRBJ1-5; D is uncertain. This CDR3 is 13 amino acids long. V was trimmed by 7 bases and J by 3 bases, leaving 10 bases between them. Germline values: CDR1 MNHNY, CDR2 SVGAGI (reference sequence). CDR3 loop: CASTTIVNQPQHF. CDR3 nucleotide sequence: TGTGCCAGCACGACCATAGTCAATCAGCCCCAGCATTTT.

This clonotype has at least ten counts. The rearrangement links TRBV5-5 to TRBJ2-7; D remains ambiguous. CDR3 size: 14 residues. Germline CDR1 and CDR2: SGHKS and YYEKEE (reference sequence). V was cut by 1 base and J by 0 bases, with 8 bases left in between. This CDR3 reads CASSLSSFSYEQYF. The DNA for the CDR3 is TGTGCCAGCAGCTTGAGCAGCTTCTCCTACGAGCAGTACTTC.

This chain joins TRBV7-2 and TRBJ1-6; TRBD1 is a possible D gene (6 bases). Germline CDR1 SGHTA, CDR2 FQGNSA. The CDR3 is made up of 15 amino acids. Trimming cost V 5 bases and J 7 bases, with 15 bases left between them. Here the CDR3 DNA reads TGTGCCAGCAGCATAGAGTCCGGGGGCAATTCACCCCTCCACTTT. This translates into CASSIESGGNSPLHF.

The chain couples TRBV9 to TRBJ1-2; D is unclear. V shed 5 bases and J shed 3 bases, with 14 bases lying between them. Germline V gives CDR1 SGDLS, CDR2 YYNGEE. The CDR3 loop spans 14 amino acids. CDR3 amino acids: CASSQGRGDYGYTF. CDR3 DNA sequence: TGTGCCAGCAGTCAAGGGAGAGGAGACTATGGCTACACCTTC.